This is a list of T cell receptor beta chains from one sample in a study of T cell responses to AZD1222 COVID-19 vaccine. The method was immunoSEQ multiplex PCR; TCRdb's version includes in-frame clones alone and lacks a portion of them. Of more than 150,000 clones in the sample, approximately 93% were seen once. The material was peripheral blood, obtained 28 days after the second AZD1222 dose. The receptors were sampled from an adult who received the AZD1222 COVID-19 vaccine. The CDR3 runs from the conserved cysteine through the conserved F or W. D genes are given only for firm matches. The listing skips clone size in some rows; elsewhere it reads once, few, many or a size class.

length	J	size	D	V	DNA	CDR3
13	TRBJ1-2	once	.	TRBV10-1	TGCGCCAGCAGTGAGTTCCAATCCTATGGCTACACCTTC	CASSEFQSYGYTF
16	TRBJ1-2	.	.	TRBV27	TGTGCCTCCAAAGCTATTAGCGAGTCGGACAACTATGGCTACACCTTC	CASKAISESDNYGYTF
9	TRBJ1-1	.	.	TRBV20-1	TGCAGGGCGGACCCTGAAGCTTTCTTT	CRADPEAFF
13	TRBJ2-7	few	.	TRBV25-1	TGTGCCAGCAGTGAGGGGTGGAGTGCCGAGCAGTACTTC	CASSEGWSAEQYF
15	TRBJ2-3	few	.	TRBV24-1	TGTGCCACCAGTGATTTGGGTCAGGGCACAGATACGCAGTATTTT	CATSDLGQGTDTQYF
13	TRBJ2-4	.	.	TRBV7-2	TGTGCCAGCAGCTTCAGGGGGGAAAACATTCAGTACTTC	CASSFRGENIQYF
13	TRBJ2-7	.	.	TRBV10-1	TGCGCCAGCAGTTCGGGACTTTTAGACGAGCAGTACTTC	CASSSGLLDEQYF
16	TRBJ2-7	.	TRBD1	TRBV19	TGTGCCAGTAGACAATATGACAGGGGGAAACCCCACGAGCAGTACTTC	CASRQYDRGKPHEQYF
13	TRBJ2-2	.	.	TRBV7-9	TGTGCCAGCAGCAGGAGGGACACCGGGGAGCTGTTTTTT	CASSRRDTGELFF
14	TRBJ2-1	few	.	TRBV6-2/TRBV6-3	TGTGCCAGCAGTGACTTAGCGGACCACCCTGAGCAGTTCTTC	CASSDLADHPEQFF
16	TRBJ2-6	.	TRBD1	TRBV7-3	TGTGCCAGCAGCTTATTGACAGGGGCTGGGGCCAACGTCCTGACTTTC	CASSLLTGAGANVLTF
14	TRBJ2-7	.	.	TRBV7-9	TGTGCCAGCAGCTTCCCGGGACCGGATTGGGAGCAGTACTTC	CASSFPGPDWEQYF
19	TRBJ2-5	once	TRBD2	TRBV27	TGTGCCAGCAGTTTATCCCCCGGACTAGCGGGAGTAGGTCAAGAGACCCAGTACTTC	CASSLSPGLAGVGQETQYF
13	TRBJ2-1	.	.	TRBV5-1	TGCGCCAGCAGCTCTAACCTCAGGGGTGAGCAGTTCTTC	CASSSNLRGEQFF
16	TRBJ2-2	.	.	TRBV28	TGTGCCAGCACCACCCTCGGTGAGGCGAACACCGGGGAGCTGTTTTTT	CASTTLGEANTGELFF
15	TRBJ1-3	few	.	TRBV28	TGTGCCAGCAGTTTACCCTCCGGCTCTGGAAACACCATATATTTT	CASSLPSGSGNTIYF
14	TRBJ1-2	.	TRBD1	TRBV5-1	TGCGCCAGCAGCCGACAGGGGCGGGACTATGGCTACACCTTC	CASSRQGRDYGYTF
15	TRBJ1-2	once	.	TRBV28	TGTGCCAGCAGTTCTATTCTAGGGGGGATCTATGGCTACACCTTC	CASSSILGGIYGYTF
16	TRBJ2-1	.	TRBD2	TRBV5-1	TGCGCCAGCAGCTGGGACGGGGCGGGAGGGTACAATGAGCAGTTCTTC	CASSWDGAGGYNEQFF
13	TRBJ2-1	.	.	TRBV10-1	TGCGCCAGCAGCCGAGGGCCGGGTAATGAGCAGTTCTTC	CASSRGPGNEQFF
12	TRBJ1-6	.	.	TRBV5-1	TGCGCCAGCAGCTTGGGGATTTCACCCCTCCACTTT	CASSLGISPLHF
13	TRBJ1-2	.	TRBD1	TRBV24-1	TGTGCCACCGCCCGTGGACAGGTCGAGGGCTACACCTTC	CATARGQVEGYTF
17	TRBJ1-4	.	TRBD1	TRBV27	TGTGCCAGCAGTTTAATTCGGACGGGACAGGGGAATGAAAAACTGTTTTTT	CASSLIRTGQGNEKLFF
15	TRBJ2-7	.	.	TRBV5-1	TGCGCCAGCAGCTTGGGGGCAGGGCTTTCCTACGAGCAGTACTTC	CASSLGAGLSYEQYF
14	TRBJ2-7	.	.	TRBV7-2	TGTGCCAGCAGTTCGGGGCCGAGCTCCTACGAGCAGTACTTC	CASSSGPSSYEQYF
11	TRBJ2-7	.	.	TRBV6-5	TGTGCCAGCAGTAACCACGGGGGAGAGTACTTC	CASSNHGGEYF
14	TRBJ1-2	.	TRBD1	TRBV5-1	TGCGCCAGCAGCCCGGGGACAGGCGCCTATGGCTACACCTTC	CASSPGTGAYGYTF
13	TRBJ2-2	.	.	TRBV19	TGTGCCAGTACTAATGGGTACACCGGGGAGCTGTTTTTT	CASTNGYTGELFF
18	TRBJ2-7	few	TRBD2	TRBV5-1	TGCGCCAGCAGCTTGATTGGTAGCGGGAGTGCGAAGTCCTACGAGCAGTACTTC	CASSLIGSGSAKSYEQYF
11	TRBJ2-7	.	TRBD2	TRBV6-5	TGTGCCCTAGGGACTAGGTACGAGCAGTACTTC	CALGTRYEQYF
15	TRBJ1-1	.	TRBD1	TRBV19	TGTGCCAGTAACCCGATGGGACAGGGATGGCCTGAAGCTTTCTTT	CASNPMGQGWPEAFF
14	TRBJ2-5	.	.	TRBV9	TGTGCCAGCAGCCCAACTTCCAAAGATTGGACCCAGTACTTC	CASSPTSKDWTQYF
14	TRBJ2-1	.	TRBD2	TRBV7-2	TGTGCCAGCAGCTTCCGGGAGGGCGGGAGTGAGCAGTTCTTC	CASSFREGGSEQFF
14	TRBJ1-6	.	TRBD1	TRBV2	TGTGCCAGCAACCCGACAGGGAAGAATTCACCCCTCCACTTT	CASNPTGKNSPLHF
13	TRBJ1-2	.	.	TRBV25-1	TGTGCCAGCAGTGACCTCGGGACCTATGGCTACACCTTC	CASSDLGTYGYTF
14	TRBJ2-5	.	.	TRBV6-6	TGTGCCAGCAGTTACTCGACTAGAGAAGAGACCCAGTACTTC	CASSYSTREETQYF